The rows below give T cell receptor beta chains drawn from one sample of a study of blood T cell repertoires in COVID-19. Using immunoSEQ multiplex PCR, the repertoire was profiled, and TCRdb retains in-frame clones only, with some absent. The data hold roughly 41,000 clones, with about 88% observed a single time. What was sequenced was peripheral blood. These receptors were taken from a man in his sixties with active COVID-19. The CDR3 runs from the conserved cysteine through the conserved F or W. D genes are given only for firm matches. Expanded clones get a size class; other rows say once, few or many, or leave the size out.

d_call j_call v_call clone_size cdr3_nt cdr3_aa
. TRBJ2-3 TRBV27 . TGTGCCAGCAGCTTTGGGGCTGCAGATACGCAGTATTTT CASSFGAADTQYF
. TRBJ1-1 TRBV7-9 few TGTGCCAGCAGCCGCGGGCAGATGACTGAAGCTTTCTTT CASSRGQMTEAFF
. TRBJ2-6 TRBV18 . TGTGCCAGCTCAGACAGGACTGGGGCCAACGTCCTGACTTTC CASSDRTGANVLTF
TRBD2 TRBJ2-5 TRBV5-1 once TGCGCCAGCAGCCCGGAGGCTAGCGGGCCCCAAGAGACCCAGTACTTC CASSPEASGPQETQYF
. TRBJ2-7 TRBV30 . TGTGCCTGGAGGATGGCCCCCCCGCTTGGGCCGATCTACGAGCAGTACTTC CAWRMAPPLGPIYEQYF
. TRBJ2-4 TRBV12-3/TRBV12-4 . TGTGCCAGCAGCGCAGGGCGGGGAGGCATTCAGTACTTC CASSAGRGGIQYF
TRBD1 TRBJ1-1 TRBV24-1 . TGTGCCACGAGCCAGGGGGCTAACACTGAAGCTTTCTTT CATSQGANTEAFF
TRBD2 TRBJ2-5 TRBV5-4 . TGTGCCAGCAGCTTCCTAGCGGGGACTGAGACCCAGTACTTC CASSFLAGTETQYF
. TRBJ2-2 TRBV19 few TGTGCCAGTAGCTGGCTGGCCGGGGAGCTGTTTTTT CASSWLAGELFF
TRBD1 TRBJ1-2 TRBV19 . TGTGCCAGTAGGGAGACAGGGGTCGACTATGGCTACACCTTC CASRETGVDYGYTF
. TRBJ2-7 TRBV6-5 . TGTGCCAGCAGGCCCCGCCGGGGAGAATACGAGCAGTACTTC CASRPRRGEYEQYF
. TRBJ2-5 TRBV5-1 . TGCGCCAGCAGCGTACAACAAGAGACCCAGTACTTC CASSVQQETQYF
. TRBJ2-4 TRBV2 . TGTGCCAGCAGTGTCACTACCCGGATTCAGTACTTC CASSVTTRIQYF
TRBD1 TRBJ1-4 TRBV19 . TGTGCCAGTAGTATTTACAGGGGGCGGTTAGATGAAAAACTGTTTTTT CASSIYRGRLDEKLFF